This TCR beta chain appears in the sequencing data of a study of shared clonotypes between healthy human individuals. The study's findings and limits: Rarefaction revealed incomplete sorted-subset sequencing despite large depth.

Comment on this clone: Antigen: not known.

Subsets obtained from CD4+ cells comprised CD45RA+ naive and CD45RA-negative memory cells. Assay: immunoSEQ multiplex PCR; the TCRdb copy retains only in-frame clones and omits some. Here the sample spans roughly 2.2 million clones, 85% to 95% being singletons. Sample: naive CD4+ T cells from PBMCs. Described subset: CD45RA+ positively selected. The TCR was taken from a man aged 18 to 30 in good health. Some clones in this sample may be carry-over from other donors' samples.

In nucleotides, the CDR3 is TGCAGCGTTGAAGAAAAGGGATGGGGGGAAAAACTGTTTTTT. Amino acids: CSVEEKGWGEKLFF. The J gene is TRBJ1-4, the V gene TRBV29-1; the D gene is possibly TRBD1 (5 bases). The V end was cut by 0 bases, the J end by 8 bases, with 13 bases between. Germline values: CDR1 SQVTM, CDR2 ANQGSEA. This CDR3 has 14 amino acids.